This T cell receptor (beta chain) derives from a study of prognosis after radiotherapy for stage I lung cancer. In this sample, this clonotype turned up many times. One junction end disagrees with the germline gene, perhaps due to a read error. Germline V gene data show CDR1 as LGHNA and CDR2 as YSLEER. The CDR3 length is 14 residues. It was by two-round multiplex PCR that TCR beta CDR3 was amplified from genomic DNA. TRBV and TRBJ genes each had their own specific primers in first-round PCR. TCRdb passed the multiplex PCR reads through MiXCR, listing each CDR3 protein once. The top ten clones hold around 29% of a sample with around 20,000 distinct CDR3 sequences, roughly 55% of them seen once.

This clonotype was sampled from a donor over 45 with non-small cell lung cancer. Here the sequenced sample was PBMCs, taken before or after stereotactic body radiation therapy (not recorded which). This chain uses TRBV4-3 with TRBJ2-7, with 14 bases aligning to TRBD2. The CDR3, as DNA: TGTGCCAGCAGCCAGGGACTAGCGGGAGACGAGCAGTACTTC. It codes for CASSQGLAGDEQYF.